These 21 T cell receptor beta chains came from one sample sequenced in a study of T cells after yellow fever vaccination (dated by TCRdb to the late 2010s). The library was produced with 5' RACE. Instrument on record: Illumina HiSeq 2500. The public reads were reanalyzed by TCRdb: fastp trimming at Q25, MiXCR alignment, in-frame beta chains only. Identical CDR3 protein sequences are pooled into one entry, listed with their most common genes and DNA. The sample records about 330,000 distinct CDR3 sequences, less than 9.5% of which are singletons. Approximately 18% of the sample comes from the top ten. What this sample's treatment or condition label stands for: live attenuated yellow fever vaccine strain. The source material was PBMCs, sampled roughly 47 days after the first yellow fever vaccination. The source is a man between 18 and 29 years old who received the YFV17D yellow fever vaccine.

The chain recombines TRBV5-1 with TRBJ2-7; 10 positions match TRBD2. With 2 bases clipped from V and 7 bases from J, the junction kept 12 bases outside the gene matches. The germline V gene has CDR1 SGHRS and CDR2 YFSETQ. The CDR3 covers 16 residues. For the CDR3, the DNA is TGCGCCAGCAGCTTTAGCGGGGGGCCGCATTTGGAAGAGCAGTACGTC. It yields the protein CASSFSGGPHLEEQYV.

The chain employs TRBV11-2 and TRBJ2-2; D is uncertain. V gave up 5 bases and J gave up 0 bases, with 7 bases separating them. Germline V gene lookup returns CDR1 SGHAT and CDR2 FQNNGV. The CDR3 runs 14 residues. CDR3 nucleotides: TGTGCCAGCAGCCCCTTTACGAACACCGGGGAGCTGTTTTTT. Its protein is CASSPFTNTGELFF.

The CDR3 DNA is TGTGCCAGCGCTCTAAGCGTCGGGAAGACCCAGTACTTC. Encoded protein: CASALSVGKTQYF. J is TRBJ2-5 and V is TRBV3-1; tentative D call: TRBD2 (5 bases). The CDR3 contains 13 residues. V was trimmed by 8 bases and J by 6 bases, leaving 16 bases between them. Germline V CDR1 and CDR2: LGHDT, YNNKEL (reference sequence).

The sample holds a few counts of this clonotype. The CDR3: CASSGGPRTNGYTF. In nucleotides, the CDR3 is TGTGCCAGCAGTGGGGGGCCCAGGACCAATGGCTACACCTTC. This chain joins TRBV28 and TRBJ1-2, with D maybe TRBD1 (6 bases). The germline gives CDR1 MDHEN, CDR2 SYDVKM. Trimming removed 5 bases from V and 6 bases from J, with 16 bases in between. The CDR3 sequence is 14 residues long.

The V gene is TRBV11-2, the J gene TRBJ2-7; D might be TRBD1 (5 bases). Trimming left V 0 bases short and J 4 bases short, with 13 bases between. Per the germline V gene, CDR1 is SGHAT and CDR2 is FQNNGV. CDR3 length equals 15 residues. The CDR3 reads CASSLDLFRAYEQYF. In DNA form, the CDR3 reads TGTGCCAGCAGCTTAGATCTATTCAGGGCGTACGAGCAGTACTTC.

The J gene is TRBJ1-5, the V gene TRBV7-2; the D is unclear. This CDR3 has 14 residues. Between the trimmed V and J ends, which lost 1 base and 4 bases, there was a span of 8 bases. The germline CDR1 and CDR2 sequences are SGHTA and FQGNSA. CDR3 sequence reads: CASSLDSGNQPQHF. The CDR3 DNA is TGTGCCAGCAGCTTAGACAGTGGGAATCAGCCCCAGCATTTT.

This clonotype came up a few times. The CDR3 DNA reads as TGTGCCAGCAGTGAACTAGGGGTGGGGGCCGAGCAGTACTTC. Translation: CASSELGVGAEQYF. The rearrangement uses TRBV6-1 and TRBJ2-7; possible D gene TRBD1, 6 bases. V lost 2 bases to trimming and J lost 6 bases, with 14 bases between them. CDR1 is MNHNS, CDR2 SASEGT, per germline. The CDR3 totals 14 residues.

This clonotype was seen many times. The chain carries TRBV11-2 and TRBJ1-4; 7 bases are shared with TRBD1. In germline, CDR1 is SGHAT, CDR2 FQNNGV. V was pared by 4 bases and J by 8 bases, with 16 bases of the junction left unmatched. The CDR3 is 17 amino acids. The CDR3 coding sequence is TGTGCCAGCAGCTCCCGTGCCGGGACAGAGTTTAGGGAAAAACTGTTTTTT. Its protein product is CASSSRAGTEFREKLFF.

Details on this clonotype: The junction shows a germline mismatch at one end, possibly a read error. The rearrangement links TRBV5-6 to TRBJ1-5; D is undetermined. The length of the CDR3 is 12 residues. Germline CDR1 is SGHDT and CDR2 is YYEEEE. The CDR3 region is CASSTRNQPQHF. CDR3 DNA sequence: TGTGCCAGCAGCACCCGCAACCAGCCCCAGCATTTT.

The sample holds a few counts of this clonotype. The chain has TRBV5-1 and TRBJ2-2, with TRBD2 matching 8 bases. Germline V gene sequence: CDR1 SGHRS, CDR2 YFSETQ. After removal of 6 bases from V and 4 bases from J, the junction contained 11 bases not matched to a gene. The CDR3 is made up of 16 amino acids. The CDR3 sequence is CASIPSGGPFTGELFF. DNA for the CDR3: TGCGCCAGCATTCCGTCGGGGGGGCCGTTCACCGGGGAGCTGTTTTTT. Complete variable domain (other parts from reference TRBV5-1 and TRBJ2-2): KAGVTQTPRYLIKTRGQQVTLSCSPISGHRSVSWYQQTPGQGLQFLFEYFSETQRNKGNFPGRFSGRQFSNSRSEMNVSTLELGDSALYLCASIPSGGPFTGELFFGEGSRLTVL.

This clonotype was recorded a few times. The J gene is TRBJ2-3, the V gene TRBV9; no clear D gene. The germline V and J ends were trimmed by 4 bases and 5 bases, with 14 bases remaining between them. The germline CDR1 and CDR2 sequences are SGDLS and YYNGEE. This CDR3 contains 14 residues. CDR3 protein: CASSPEGSGDTQYF. The DNA of the CDR3 is TGTGCCAGCAGCCCGGAAGGGTCGGGAGATACGCAGTATTTT.

In its sample, this clonotype was seen a few times. The chain has TRBV4-1 and TRBJ1-2; 8 bases match TRBD1. The CDR3 spans 17 residues. The V segment lost 0 bases and the J segment 4 bases; nucleotides outside the gene matches: 10. Germline V CDR1 and CDR2: MGHRA, YSYEKL. CDR3 amino acids: CASSQDASGGRSYGYTF. The CDR3 DNA sequence: TGCGCCAGCAGCCAAGATGCTTCAGGGGGCCGAAGCTATGGCTACACCTTC.

This clonotype came up a few times. The V and J genes are TRBV7-8 and TRBJ2-1, with D perhaps TRBD1 (6 bases). The CDR3 is 16 amino acids. The germline V and J ends were trimmed by 0 bases and 0 bases, with 9 bases remaining between them. CDR1 is SGHVS, CDR2 FQNEAQ, per germline. This chain's CDR3 is CASSLAGQSSYNEQFF. DNA of the CDR3: TGTGCCAGCAGCTTAGCCGGACAGAGCTCCTACAATGAGCAGTTCTTC.

This clonotype was seen ten or more times. This chain joins TRBV7-8 and TRBJ1-3; weak D call: TRBD1 (6 bases). Germline lookup yields CDR1 SGHVS and CDR2 FQNEAQ. CDR3 length: 17 residues. Trimming left V 5 bases short and J 2 bases short, with 19 bases between. This CDR3 reads CASSIFQGGFAGNTIYF. Here the CDR3 DNA reads TGTGCCAGCAGCATTTTTCAAGGGGGTTTTGCTGGAAACACCATATATTTT.

The J gene is TRBJ2-3, the V gene TRBV6-1, with TRBD2 identical over 12 bases. Per germline, CDR1 MNHNS and CDR2 SASEGT. V lost 6 bases and J lost 1; bases outside the gene matches: 11. The CDR3 sequence is 18 residues long. The CDR3 loop is CASRVNRGLAGRTDTQYF. CDR3 bases: TGTGCCAGCAGAGTTAACCGCGGACTAGCGGGACGCACAGATACGCAGTATTTT.

This clonotype showed up just a few times. This chain connects TRBV6-5 to TRBJ2-1; D not resolved. This CDR3 comprises 13 residues. The V and J ends lost 0 bases and 6 bases respectively, with 6 bases between them. In germline, CDR1 is MNHEY, CDR2 SVGAGI. CDR3 loop: CASSYSNSNEQFF. The DNA for the CDR3 is TGTGCCAGCAGTTACTCGAACAGCAATGAGCAGTTCTTC.

CDR3 protein: CASSLGQGLDTEAFF. Written as DNA, the CDR3 is TGCGCCAGCAGCTTAGGACAGGGCTTGGACACTGAAGCTTTCTTT. The chain joins TRBV5-1 to TRBJ1-1; TRBD1 matches at 8 bases. Germline CDR1 is SGHRS and CDR2 is YFSETQ. The CDR3 covers 15 residues. Trimming cost V 2 bases and J 3 bases; bases outside gene matches: 6.

The chain combines TRBV6-2 or TRBV6-3 with TRBJ2-5; 8 nucleotides align to TRBD2. V shed 0 bases and J 3 bases; nucleotides not matched to a gene: 6. The V gene's germline CDR1 is MNHEY and CDR2 SVGEGT. The CDR3 loop spans 16 amino acids. The CDR3 is CASSYSSSGGEETQYF. In nucleotides, the CDR3 is TGTGCCAGCAGTTACTCGTCCAGCGGGGGCGAAGAGACCCAGTACTTC.

The chain combines TRBV5-1 with TRBJ1-2, with D maybe TRBD1 (5 bases). Trimming removed 2 bases at V and 6 bases at J, with 14 bases between. Germline CDR1 reads SGHRS; CDR2 reads YFSETQ. The CDR3 runs to 14 residues. The chain's CDR3 is CASSFFRESNGYTF. CDR3 nucleotides: TGCGCCAGCAGCTTTTTCAGGGAATCAAATGGCTACACCTTC.

Many counts were recorded for this clonotype. The chain joins TRBV5-1 to TRBJ1-1, with D uncertain. This CDR3 is 13 amino acids long. The V end lost 0 bases, the J end lost 3 bases, and 6 bases lay between the germline ends. CDR1 is SGHRS and CDR2 is YFSETQ in the germline V gene. Written as DNA, the CDR3 is TGCGCCAGCAGCTTGGATCCTGACACTGAAGCTTTCTTT. Its translation is CASSLDPDTEAFF. Supplemented by reference TRBV5-1 and TRBJ1-1, the full variable domain reads KAGVTQTPRYLIKTRGQQVTLSCSPISGHRSVSWYQQTPGQGLQFLFEYFSETQRNKGNFPGRFSGRQFSNSRSEMNVSTLELGDSALYLCASSLDPDTEAFFGQGTRLTVV.

This clonotype has only a few counts. This sequence joins TRBV7-2 and TRBJ1-5; the D is unclear. CDR3 length equals 15 residues. The V gene lost 1 base and the J gene lost 4 bases, with 11 bases spanning the gap. Germline CDR1 reads SGHTA; CDR2 reads FQGNSA. CDR3 amino acids: CASSLDGVGNQPQHF. In nucleotides, the CDR3 is TGTGCCAGCAGCTTAGACGGGGTTGGTAATCAGCCCCAGCATTTT.